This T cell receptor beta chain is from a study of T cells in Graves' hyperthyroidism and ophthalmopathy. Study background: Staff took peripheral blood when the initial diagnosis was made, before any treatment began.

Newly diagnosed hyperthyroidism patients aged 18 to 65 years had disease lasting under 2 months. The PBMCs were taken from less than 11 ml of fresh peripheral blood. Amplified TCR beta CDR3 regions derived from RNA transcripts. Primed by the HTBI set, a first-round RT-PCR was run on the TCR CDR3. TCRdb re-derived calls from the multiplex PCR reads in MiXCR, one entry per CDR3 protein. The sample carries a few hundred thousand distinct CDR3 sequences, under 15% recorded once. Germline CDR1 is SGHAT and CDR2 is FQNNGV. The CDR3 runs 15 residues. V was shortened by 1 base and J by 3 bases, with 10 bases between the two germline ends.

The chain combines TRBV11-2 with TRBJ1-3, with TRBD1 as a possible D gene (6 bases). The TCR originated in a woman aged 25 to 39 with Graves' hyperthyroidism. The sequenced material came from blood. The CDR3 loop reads CASSLVGRGGNTIYF. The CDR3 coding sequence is TGTGCCAGCAGCTTAGTTGGCAGGGGTGGAAACACCATATATTTT.